Shown below are 20 T cell receptor beta chains from a single sample sequenced in a study of shared clonotypes between healthy human individuals. CD45RO-negative CD8 cells positively selected for CCR7 made up the naive population, which excluded terminally differentiated effector memory CD45RA+ cells. The protocol was immunoSEQ multiplex PCR, while the TCRdb copy is restricted to in-frame clones and leaves out a portion. This table has about 2.1 million clones, approximately 94% appearing once. Input material: naive CD8+ T cells from PBMCs. All receptors derive from a man aged 18-30 years in good health. Some clones in this sample may be carry-over from other donors' samples.

This chain connects TRBV9 to TRBJ1-1; tentatively, D is TRBD1 (5 bases). Trimming removed 4 bases at V and 1 base at J, with 14 bases between. The CDR3 spans 15 residues. Per the germline V gene, CDR1 is SGDLS and CDR2 is YYNGEE. The CDR3 bases are TGTGCCAGCAGCTTTCGCCTGGGGCCGAACACTGAAGCTTTCTTT. This gives the protein CASSFRLGPNTEAFF.

This chain joins TRBV29-1 and TRBJ2-2; 7 bases fit TRBD1. The V gene's germline CDR1 is SQVTM and CDR2 ANQGSEA. This CDR3 contains 13 residues. This CDR3 is CSAKTGAAGELFF. The CDR3 DNA follows: TGCAGTGCAAAAACAGGGGCGGCCGGGGAGCTGTTTTTT.

The rearrangement joins TRBV29-1 to TRBJ2-7, with D perhaps matching TRBD1 (6 bases). V was pared by 6 bases and J by 2 bases, with 14 bases between. The CDR3 has 13 residues. Looked up from germline, CDR1 is SQVTM and CDR2 is ANQGSEA. DNA of the CDR3: TGCAGCGTAGACCAGGGGTACCCCTACGAGCAGTACTTC. This sequence encodes CSVDQGYPYEQYF.

This chain links TRBV10-1 with TRBJ1-2; possible D gene TRBD1, 6 bases. The CDR3 has 14 residues. Looked up from germline, CDR1 is WNHNN and CDR2 is SYGVQD (reference sequence). V shed 4 bases and J shed 8 bases, with 17 bases lying between them. CDR3 sequence: CASSAGTGASGYTF. The DNA for the CDR3 is TGCGCCAGCAGTGCCGGGACGGGGGCTTCAGGCTACACCTTC.

The chain has TRBV11-3 and TRBJ1-2; tentative D call: TRBD1 (5 bases). The V end lost 5 bases, the J end lost 6 bases, and 13 bases lay between the germline ends. The germline V gene has CDR1 SGHNT and CDR2 YENEEA. CDR3 length: 13 amino acids. The CDR3 reads CASSDGTVHGYTF. The CDR3 bases are TGTGCCAGCAGCGATGGGACGGTCCATGGCTACACCTTC.

V is TRBV6-5 and J is TRBJ2-1; possibly TRBD1 for D (5 bases). The length of the CDR3 is 13 residues. V lost 8 bases and J 7 bases, leaving 15 bases between the germline ends. Germline CDR1 MNHEY, CDR2 SVGAGI. The chain's CDR3 is CASGEQALNEQFF. In nucleotides, the CDR3 is TGTGCCAGCGGGGAACAGGCCCTTAATGAGCAGTTCTTC.

The chain recombines TRBV28 with TRBJ1-4; D may be TRBD1 (6 bases). V was pared by 6 bases and J by 2 bases, with 13 bases between. Germline CDR1 reads MDHEN; CDR2 reads SYDVKM. The CDR3 runs 15 residues. The CDR3 loop is CASRPGAWTNEKLFF. DNA for the CDR3: TGTGCCAGCAGACCAGGGGCCTGGACTAATGAAAAACTGTTTTTT.

This chain uses TRBV4-3 with TRBJ1-3, with 7 nucleotides matching TRBD1. This CDR3 contains 16 residues. Germline V CDR1 and CDR2: LGHNA, YSLEER. With 0 bases clipped from V and 0 bases from J, the junction kept 2 bases outside the gene matches. CDR3 sequence (DNA): TGCGCCAGCAGCCAAGAACAGGGGCCCTCTGGAAACACCATATATTTT. As protein: CASSQEQGPSGNTIYF.

V and J are TRBV28 and TRBJ1-5; D is undetermined. Germline V lookup: CDR1 MDHEN, CDR2 SYDVKM. Trimming shortened V by 3 bases and J by 0 bases, and 6 bases separated the two germline ends. This CDR3 comprises 14 residues. The DNA of the CDR3 is TGTGCCAGCAGTTTCTTCTATAGCAATCAGCCCCAGCATTTT. Its translation is CASSFFYSNQPQHF.

The rearrangement uses TRBV6-1 and TRBJ2-3; TRBD2 aligns across 7 bases. With V trimmed by 3 bases and J by 0 bases, 6 bases remained unmatched. The V gene's germline CDR1 is MNHNS and CDR2 SASEGT. The length of the CDR3 is 16 residues. CDR3 sequence (DNA): TGTGCCAGCAGTGAGACTAGCAGAACTAGCACAGATACGCAGTATTTT. It yields the protein CASSETSRTSTDTQYF.

This clone appeared a single time. The V gene is TRBV5-1, the J gene TRBJ1-2, with TRBD1 identical over 8 bases. The CDR3 is 16 residues long. The ends lost 4 bases at V and 6 bases at J; junction bases unmatched: 14. Germline V gene data show CDR1 as SGHRS and CDR2 as YFSETQ. The CDR3 region is CASSNGTGRVRDGYTF. The CDR3 DNA reads as TGCGCCAGCAGCAACGGGACAGGTCGGGTCCGGGATGGCTACACCTTC.

The chain uses TRBV7-2 and TRBJ2-3; weak D call: TRBD2 (5 bases). CDR3 length equals 12 residues. V lost 8 bases, J lost 4 bases, and 10 bases lay in between. Germline lookup yields CDR1 SGHTA and CDR2 FQGNSA. The CDR3 here is CASGEGPDTQYF. The CDR3 DNA sequence: TGTGCCAGCGGTGAGGGCCCAGATACGCAGTATTTT.

The rearrangement links TRBV9 to TRBJ2-6; D is undetermined. CDR3 length equals 16 residues. Germline CDR1 SGDLS, CDR2 YYNGEE. V was pared by 0 bases and J by 0 bases, with 7 bases between. The CDR3 region has the DNA TGTGCCAGCAGCGTAGAGTACCGCTCTGGGGCCAACGTCCTGACTTTC. It specifies CASSVEYRSGANVLTF.

The J gene is TRBJ2-1, the V gene TRBV4-1; 7 nucleotides line up with TRBD2. In germline, CDR1 is MGHRA, CDR2 YSYEKL. The CDR3 has 12 amino acids. Trimming cost V 11 bases and J 9 bases; bases outside gene matches: 10. The CDR3 is CAVPAGAIEQFF. The CDR3 DNA follows: TGCGCCGTCCCCGCGGGAGCTATTGAGCAGTTCTTC.

V gene TRBV19 combines with J gene TRBJ2-7; perhaps TRBD2 as D (6 bases). This CDR3 is 16 amino acids long. CDR1 LNHDA and CDR2 SQIVND come from the germline V gene (reference sequence). The ends were cut back, 4 bases at V and 5 bases at J, with 21 bases in the middle. The CDR3 nucleotides are TGTGCCAGTAGTACCTTATCCGGGACTGGGTTGAACGAGCAGTACTTC. Translated, it gives CASSTLSGTGLNEQYF.

The rearrangement links TRBV19 to TRBJ2-7; 8 bases agree with TRBD2. The CDR3 loop spans 15 amino acids. J gave up 0 bases and V 5 bases, and 6 bases lay outside the gene matches. Germline V CDR1 and CDR2: LNHDA, SQIVND (reference sequence). The CDR3 region is CASSASGGSSYEQYF. CDR3 DNA: TGTGCCAGTAGTGCGTCGGGGGGGAGCTCCTACGAGCAGTACTTC.

The chain has TRBV5-6 and TRBJ2-2; no definite D call. CDR1 and CDR2 from the germline V gene are SGHDT and YYEEEE. The CDR3 is 13 amino acids. Trimming shortened V by 2 bases and J by 4 bases, and 6 bases separated the two germline ends. The CDR3 DNA is TGTGCCAGCAGCTTCTTAGTCACCGGGGAGCTGTTTTTT. Translated, it gives CASSFLVTGELFF.

The chain has TRBV16 and TRBJ2-1, with D possibly TRBD1 on 6 matching bases. V was shortened by 4 bases and J by 6 bases, with 10 bases between the two germline ends. The germline CDR1 and CDR2 sequences are KGHSY and FQNENV. The CDR3 loop spans 13 amino acids. The DNA of the CDR3 is TGTGCCAGCAGCCCTTACAGGGCCAATGAGCAGTTCTTC. It yields the protein CASSPYRANEQFF.

The J gene is TRBJ1-4, the V gene TRBV27; the match to TRBD1 covers 10 bases. V was pared by 6 bases and J by 3 bases, with 7 bases of the junction left unmatched. Germline V gene sequence: CDR1 MNHEY, CDR2 SMNVEV (reference sequence). CDR3 length: 16 amino acids. The CDR3 bases are TGTGCCAGCAGGACCGGGACAGGGGAATCTAATGAAAAACTGTTTTTT. Its protein product is CASRTGTGESNEKLFF.

The CDR3 DNA follows: TGTGCCAGCAGCTCGACTAGCGGGCTCAGTTCCACAGATACGCAGTATTTT. It specifies CASSSTSGLSSTDTQYF. This chain links TRBV7-9 with TRBJ2-3; 10 positions agree with TRBD2. J was trimmed by 2 bases and V by 4 bases; bases with no gene match: 9. This CDR3 is built from 17 residues. Germline lookup yields CDR1 SEHNR and CDR2 FQNEAQ (reference sequence).